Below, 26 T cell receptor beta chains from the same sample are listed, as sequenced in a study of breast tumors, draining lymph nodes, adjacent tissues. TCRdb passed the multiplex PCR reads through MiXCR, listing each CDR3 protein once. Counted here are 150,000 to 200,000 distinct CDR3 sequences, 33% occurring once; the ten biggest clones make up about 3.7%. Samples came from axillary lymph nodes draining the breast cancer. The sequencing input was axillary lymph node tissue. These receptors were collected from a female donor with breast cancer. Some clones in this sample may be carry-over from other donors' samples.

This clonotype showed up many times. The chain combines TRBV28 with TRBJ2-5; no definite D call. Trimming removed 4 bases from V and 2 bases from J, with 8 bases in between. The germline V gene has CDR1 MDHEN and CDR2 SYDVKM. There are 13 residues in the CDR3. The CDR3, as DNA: TGTGCCAGCAGTTCGACGCAACAAGAGACCCAGTACTTC. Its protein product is CASSSTQQETQYF.

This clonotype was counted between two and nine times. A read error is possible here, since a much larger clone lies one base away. In nucleotides, the CDR3 is TGTGCCAGCAGCAGATCCGGGACTCGGGGGACCGCTAGGCCACCCCTCCACTTT. This codes for CASSRSGTRGTARPPLHF. The rearrangement links TRBV7-3 to TRBJ1-6; a possible D gene is TRBD1 (5 bases). The CDR3 is made up of 18 amino acids. The V and J ends lost 5 bases and 11 bases respectively, with 28 bases between them. Germline V lookup: CDR1 SGHTA, CDR2 FQGTGA.

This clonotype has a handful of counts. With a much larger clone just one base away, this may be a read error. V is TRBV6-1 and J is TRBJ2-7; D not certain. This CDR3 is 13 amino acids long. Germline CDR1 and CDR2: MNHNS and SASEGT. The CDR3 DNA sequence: TGTGCCAGCAGTCAAGCCGTTTACTACGAGCAGTACTTC. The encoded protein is CASSQAVYYEQYF.

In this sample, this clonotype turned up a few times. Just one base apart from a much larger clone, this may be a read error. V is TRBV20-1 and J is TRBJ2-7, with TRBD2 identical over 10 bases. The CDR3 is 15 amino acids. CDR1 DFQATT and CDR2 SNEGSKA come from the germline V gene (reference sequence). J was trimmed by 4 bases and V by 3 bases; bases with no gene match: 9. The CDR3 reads CSASYSSGSPYEQYF. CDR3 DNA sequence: TGCAGTGCTAGCTATTCTAGCGGGAGTCCATACGAGCAGTACTTC.

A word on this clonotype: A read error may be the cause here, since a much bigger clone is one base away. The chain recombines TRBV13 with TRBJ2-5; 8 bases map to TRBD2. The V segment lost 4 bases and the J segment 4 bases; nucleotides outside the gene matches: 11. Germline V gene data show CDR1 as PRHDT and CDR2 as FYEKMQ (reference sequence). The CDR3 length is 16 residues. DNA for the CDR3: TGTGCCAGCAGCTACCCCGGGACTAGATCCGGAGAGACCCAGTACTTC. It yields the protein CASSYPGTRSGETQYF.

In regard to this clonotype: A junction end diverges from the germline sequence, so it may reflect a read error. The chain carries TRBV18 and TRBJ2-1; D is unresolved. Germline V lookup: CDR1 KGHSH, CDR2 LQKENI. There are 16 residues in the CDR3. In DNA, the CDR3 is TGTGCCAGCTCTCCCCGTCAGGATCTACCCTACAATGAGCAGCTCTTC. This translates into CASSPRQDLPYNEQLF.

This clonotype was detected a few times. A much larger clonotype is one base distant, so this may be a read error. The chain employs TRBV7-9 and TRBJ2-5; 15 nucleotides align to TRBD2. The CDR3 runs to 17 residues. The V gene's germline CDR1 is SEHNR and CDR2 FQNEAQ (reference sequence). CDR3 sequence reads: CASSLGLAGGRKEPQYF. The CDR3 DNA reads TGTGCCAGCAGCCTAGGACTAGCGGGGGGGCGGAAAGAGCCCCAGTACTTC.

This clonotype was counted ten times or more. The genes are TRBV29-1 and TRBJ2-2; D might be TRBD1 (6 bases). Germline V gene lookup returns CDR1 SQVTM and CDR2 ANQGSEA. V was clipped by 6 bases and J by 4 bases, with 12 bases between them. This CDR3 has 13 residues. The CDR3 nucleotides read TGCAGCGTGAGGACAGACTTCACCGGGGAGCTGTTTTTT. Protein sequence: CSVRTDFTGELFF.

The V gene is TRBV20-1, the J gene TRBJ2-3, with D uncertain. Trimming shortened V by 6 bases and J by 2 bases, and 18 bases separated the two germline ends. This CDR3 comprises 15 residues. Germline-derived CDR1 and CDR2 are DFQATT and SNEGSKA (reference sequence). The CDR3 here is CSAIRAATFTDTQYF. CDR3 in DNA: TGCAGTGCGATTCGCGCGGCCACCTTCACAGATACGCAGTATTTT.

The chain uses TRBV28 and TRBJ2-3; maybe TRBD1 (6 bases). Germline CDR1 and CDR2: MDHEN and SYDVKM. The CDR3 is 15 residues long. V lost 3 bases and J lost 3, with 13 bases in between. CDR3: CASSFAGTTTDTQYF. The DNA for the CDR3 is TGTGCCAGCAGTTTCGCCGGGACAACGACAGATACGCAGTATTTT.

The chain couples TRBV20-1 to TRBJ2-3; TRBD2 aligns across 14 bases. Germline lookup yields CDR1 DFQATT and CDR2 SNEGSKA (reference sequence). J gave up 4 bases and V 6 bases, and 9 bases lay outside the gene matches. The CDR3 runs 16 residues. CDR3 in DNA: TGCAGTGCCGCCCTGGGACTAGCGGGAGTTCCAGATACGCAGTATTTT. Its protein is CSAALGLAGVPDTQYF.

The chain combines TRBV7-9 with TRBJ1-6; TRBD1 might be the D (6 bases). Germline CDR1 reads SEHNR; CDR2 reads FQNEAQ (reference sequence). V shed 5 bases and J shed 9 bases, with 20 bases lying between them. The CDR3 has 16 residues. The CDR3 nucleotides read TGTGCCAGCAGCCCCGGCGGGACACCAAACCGTTCACCCCTCCACTTT. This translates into CASSPGGTPNRSPLHF.

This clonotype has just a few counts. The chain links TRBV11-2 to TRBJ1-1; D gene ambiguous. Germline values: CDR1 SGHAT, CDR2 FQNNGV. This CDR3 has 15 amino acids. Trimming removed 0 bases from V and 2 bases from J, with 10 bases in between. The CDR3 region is CASSLDPLPNTEAFF. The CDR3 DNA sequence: TGTGCCAGCAGCTTAGACCCCCTCCCCAACACTGAAGCTTTCTTT.

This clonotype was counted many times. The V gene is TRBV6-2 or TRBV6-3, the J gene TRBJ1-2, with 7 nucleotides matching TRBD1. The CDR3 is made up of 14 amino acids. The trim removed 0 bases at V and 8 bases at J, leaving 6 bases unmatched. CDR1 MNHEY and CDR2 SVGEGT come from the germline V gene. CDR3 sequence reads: CASSYSEGARGYTF. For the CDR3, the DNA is TGTGCCAGCAGTTACTCGGAGGGGGCGCGGGGCTACACCTTC.

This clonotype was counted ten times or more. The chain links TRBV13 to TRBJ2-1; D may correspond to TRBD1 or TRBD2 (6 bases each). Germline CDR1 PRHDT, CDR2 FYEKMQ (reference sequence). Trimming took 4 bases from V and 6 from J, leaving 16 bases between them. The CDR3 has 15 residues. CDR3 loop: CASSSLNGGPNEQFF. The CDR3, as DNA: TGTGCCAGCAGCTCCCTAAACGGGGGCCCCAATGAGCAGTTCTTC.

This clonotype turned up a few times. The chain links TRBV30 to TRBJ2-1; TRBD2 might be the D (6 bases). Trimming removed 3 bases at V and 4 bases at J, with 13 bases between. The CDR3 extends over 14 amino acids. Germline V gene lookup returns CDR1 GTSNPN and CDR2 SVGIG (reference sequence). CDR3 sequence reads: CAWRLARLYNEQFF. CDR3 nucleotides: TGTGCCTGGAGGCTAGCGAGACTTTACAATGAGCAGTTCTTC.

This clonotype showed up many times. CDR3 sequence (DNA): TGTGCCAGCAGCTTAAAACGGACGGACAACTACGAGCAGTACTTC. Protein: CASSLKRTDNYEQYF. The chain carries TRBV13 and TRBJ2-7; possible D gene TRBD1, 5 bases. CDR3 size: 15 residues. Germline V gene lookup returns CDR1 PRHDT and CDR2 FYEKMQ (reference sequence). V was clipped by 2 bases and J by 3 bases, with 14 bases between them.

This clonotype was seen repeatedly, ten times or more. The CDR3 DNA reads as TGTGCCAGCGCGCAGTACGATGGCTACACCTTC. It encodes CASAQYDGYTF. This chain links TRBV6-1 with TRBJ1-2; D call uncertain. Germline CDR1 MNHNS, CDR2 SASEGT. V lost 8 bases and J lost 6, with 10 bases in between. The CDR3 totals 11 residues.

The DNA for the CDR3 is TGCGCCAGCAAGTCATCTACCAGCGGCAGCACAGATACGCAGTATTTT. This gives the protein CASKSSTSGSTDTQYF. V gene TRBV5-1 combines with J gene TRBJ2-3; a possible D gene is TRBD2 (5 bases). The CDR3 runs 16 residues. CDR1 and CDR2 from the germline V gene are SGHRS and YFSETQ. V lost 6 bases and J 0 bases, leaving 17 bases between the germline ends.

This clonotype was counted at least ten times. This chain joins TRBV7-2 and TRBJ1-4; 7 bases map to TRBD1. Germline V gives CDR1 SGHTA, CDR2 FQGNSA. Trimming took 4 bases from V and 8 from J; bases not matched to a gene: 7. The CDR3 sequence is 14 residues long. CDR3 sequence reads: CASSSTGPWEKLFF. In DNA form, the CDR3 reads TGTGCCAGCAGCTCGACAGGGCCTTGGGAAAAACTGTTTTTT. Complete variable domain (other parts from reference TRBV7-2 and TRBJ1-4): GAGVSQSPSNKVTEKGKDVELRCDPISGHTALYWYRQSLGQGLEFLIYFQGNSAPDKSGLPSDRFSAERTGGSVSTLTIQRTQQEDSAVYLCASSSTGPWEKLFFGSGTQLSVL.

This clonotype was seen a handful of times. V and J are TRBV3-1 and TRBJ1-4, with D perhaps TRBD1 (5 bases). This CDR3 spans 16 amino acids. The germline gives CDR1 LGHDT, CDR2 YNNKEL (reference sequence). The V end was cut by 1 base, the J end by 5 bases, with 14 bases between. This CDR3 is CASSQVRGSSNEKLFF. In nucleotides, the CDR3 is TGTGCCAGCAGCCAAGTGAGGGGCAGTTCAAATGAAAAACTGTTTTTT. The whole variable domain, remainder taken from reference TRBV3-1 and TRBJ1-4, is DTAVSQTPKYLVTQMGNDKSIKCEQNLGHDTMYWYKQDSKKFLKIMFSYNNKELIINETVPNRFSPKSPDKAHLNLHINSLELGDSAVYFCASSQVRGSSNEKLFFGSGTQLSVL.

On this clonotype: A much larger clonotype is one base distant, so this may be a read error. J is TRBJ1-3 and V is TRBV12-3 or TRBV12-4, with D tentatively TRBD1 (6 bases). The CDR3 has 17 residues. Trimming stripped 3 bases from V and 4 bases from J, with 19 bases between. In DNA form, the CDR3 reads TGTGCCAGCAGTTTCGACTTGGGGGGCCGGGGAGGAAACACCATATATTTT. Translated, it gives CASSFDLGGRGGNTIYF.

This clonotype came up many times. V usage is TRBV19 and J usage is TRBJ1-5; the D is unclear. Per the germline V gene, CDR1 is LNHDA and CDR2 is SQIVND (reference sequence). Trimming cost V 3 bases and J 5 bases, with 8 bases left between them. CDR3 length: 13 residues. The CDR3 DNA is TGTGCCAGTAGTATCTCAGGCGATCAGCCCCAGCATTTT. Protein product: CASSISGDQPQHF.

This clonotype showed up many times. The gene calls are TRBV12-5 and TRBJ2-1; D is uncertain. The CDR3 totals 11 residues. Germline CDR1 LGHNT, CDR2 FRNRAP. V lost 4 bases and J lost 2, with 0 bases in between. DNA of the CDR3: TGTGCTAGTGGTTCCTACAATGAGCAGTTCTTC. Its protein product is CASGSYNEQFF.

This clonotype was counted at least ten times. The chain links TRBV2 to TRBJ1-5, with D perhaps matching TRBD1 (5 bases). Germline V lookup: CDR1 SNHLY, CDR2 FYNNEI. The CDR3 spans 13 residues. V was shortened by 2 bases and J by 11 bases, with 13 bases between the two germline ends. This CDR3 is CASSESFETAQHF. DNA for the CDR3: TGTGCCAGCAGTGAATCGTTTGAGACAGCCCAGCATTTT.

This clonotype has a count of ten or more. The CDR3 is CAWSVKGNQPQHF. The CDR3 DNA sequence: TGTGCCTGGAGTGTAAAGGGCAATCAGCCCCAGCATTTT. The chain links TRBV30 to TRBJ1-5, with no clear D. The CDR3 runs 13 residues. The V gene's germline CDR1 is GTSNPN and CDR2 SVGIG (reference sequence). The V gene lost 0 bases and the J gene lost 2 bases, with 5 bases spanning the gap.